This is a list of T cell receptor beta chains from one sample in a study of T cell responses to AZD1222 COVID-19 vaccine. The protocol was immunoSEQ multiplex PCR, while the TCRdb copy is restricted to in-frame clones and leaves out a portion. This table has around 76,000 clones, roughly 89% appearing once. Sequencing was performed on peripheral blood, taken on day 0 of AZD1222 vaccination. The receptor set was obtained from an adult in good health. The CDR3 runs from the conserved cysteine through the conserved F or W.

TRBV6-4	TRBJ2-5	CASSAETGGGQETQYF
TRBV3-1/TRBV3-2	TRBJ2-7	CASTPGLSSYEQYF
TRBV7-9	TRBJ1-1	CASSYTTGSEAFF
TRBV5-5	TRBJ2-3	CASSGRGGGTDTQYF
TRBV25-1	TRBJ1-1	CASSTPAIAEAFF
TRBV29-1	TRBJ2-5	CSAERAVAQETQYF
TRBV11-2	TRBJ2-5	CASSPFGGGRETQYF
TRBV4-3	TRBJ1-2	CASSLRLESYGYTF
TRBV2	TRBJ2-7	CASSEGSSYEQYF
TRBV2	TRBJ2-2	CASSGVAPFGGELFF
TRBV7-2	TRBJ2-4	CASSLVAGGKNIQYF
TRBV9	TRBJ2-2	CASSVGGLMNTGELFF
TRBV28	TRBJ2-7	CASRPSSGGGYEQYF
TRBV6-5	TRBJ1-5	CASSYAHNQPQHF
TRBV27	TRBJ2-1	CASSQLQVVNEQFF
TRBV3-1/TRBV3-2	TRBJ2-1	CASSQDTGSYNEQFF
TRBV19	TRBJ2-6	CASSIDGSSGANVLTF